These 16 T cell receptor beta chains were sequenced from one sample in a study of tumor and adjacent non-tumor tissue in lung cancer. A modified ARM-PCR protocol with three rounds of nested PCR amplified TCRbeta. Each CDR3 protein gets one entry after TCRdb re-called the multiplex PCR reads with MiXCR. This table has approximately 75,000 distinct CDR3 sequences, under 80% appearing once. No cell sorting was done before RNA was extracted from the tissue. The sample consisted of lung tumor tissue. The origin of the receptors is a woman in her fifties or sixties with non-small cell lung cancer.

In the case of this clonotype: One end of the junction varies from germline; a read error may be responsible. The chain has TRBV11-2 and TRBJ2-1, with 7 bases identical to TRBD2. Germline V gene lookup returns CDR1 SGHAT and CDR2 FQNNGV. The CDR3 length is 20 residues. CDR3 nucleotide sequence: TGTGCCAGCAGCTTGTTCCGATCTCCAGCGGGATTAAGAACCTACAATGAGAAGTTCTTC. It is translated as CASSLFRSPAGLRTYNEKFF. The variable domain in full, with the rest retrieved from reference TRBV11-2 and TRBJ2-1, is EAGVAQSPRYKIIEKRQSVAFWCNPISGHATLYWYQQILGQGPKLLIQFQNNGVVDDSQLPKDRFSAERLKGVDSTLKIQPAKLEDSAVYLCASSLFRSPAGLRTYNEKFFGPGTRLTVL.

The chain joins TRBV4-1 to TRBJ2-1, with 9 bases aligning to TRBD2. With the DNA end fitting TRBJ2-7 better, the J assignment may be wrong. Germline-derived CDR1 and CDR2 are MGHRA and YSYEKL. This CDR3 is 17 amino acids long. The CDR3 sequence is CASSQNGGTSLYNEQYF. The CDR3 DNA sequence: TGCGCCAGCAGCCAAAACGGGGGGACTAGCCTTTACAATGAGCAGTACTTC.

As for this clonotype: A junction boundary mismatches the germline segment, possibly from a read error. The chain joins TRBV28 to TRBJ1-1, with D possibly being TRBD1 (5 bases). The germline CDR1 and CDR2 sequences are MDHEN and SYDVKM. CDR3 size: 15 residues. CDR3 in amino acids: CASLTRWGGAVETFF. CDR3 DNA: TGTGCCAGCCTCACTCGATGGGGGGGAGCGGTTGAAACTTTCTTT. Complete variable domain (other parts from reference TRBV28 and TRBJ1-1): DVKVTQSSRYLVKRTGEKVFLECVQDMDHENMFWYRQDPGLGLRLIYFSYDVKMKEKGDIPEGYSVSREKKERFSLILESASTNQTSMYLCASLTRWGGAVETFFGQGTRLTVV.

Concerning this clonotype itself: The junction differs from germline at one of its ends, possibly a read error. The chain couples TRBV11-2 to TRBJ2-1; D could derive from TRBD1 or TRBD2 (6 bases each). Germline loops: CDR1 SGHAT, CDR2 FQNNGV. The CDR3 runs 16 residues. CDR3 bases: TGTGCAAGCAGCCTAGGGGGGCTAACGGGAGTAGGTGAGCAGTTCTTC. As protein: CASSLGGLTGVGEQFF. The full variable domain, completed using reference TRBV11-2 and TRBJ2-1, is EAGVAQSPRYKIIEKRQSVAFWCNPISGHATLYWYQQILGQGPKLLIQFQNNGVVDDSQLPKDRFSAERLKGVDSTLKIQPAKLEDSAVYLCASSLGGLTGVGEQFFGPGTRLTVL.

This clonotype has only one observation. Germline is not matched at one junction end, which may reflect a read error. This sequence joins TRBV6-4 and TRBJ2-1, with D possibly being TRBD2 (7 bases). This CDR3 is 16 amino acids long. Germline lookup yields CDR1 MRHNA and CDR2 SNTAGT. In nucleotides, the CDR3 is TGTGCCAGCAGTAACTCAGGCGGGGGCTCTTACAATGAGCAGTTCTTC. It translates to CASSNSGGGSYNEQFF.

As concerns this clonotype: A much larger clone differs by one base, so this may be a read error. This chain uses TRBV5-1 with TRBJ2-7; 7 nucleotides align to TRBD1. Germline V gives CDR1 SGHRS, CDR2 YFSETQ. The J segment lost 4 bases and the V segment lost 5 bases, leaving 15 bases of the junction unmatched. The CDR3 runs 16 residues. The CDR3 region is CASRPDRQGERYEQYF. CDR3 bases: TGCGCCAGCAGACCCGATAGACAGGGAGAGAGGTACGAGCAGTACTTC. Complete variable domain (other parts from reference TRBV5-1 and TRBJ2-7): KAGVTQTPRYLIKTRGQQVTLSCSPISGHRSVSWYQQTPGQGLQFLFEYFSETQRNKGNFPGRFSGRQFSNSRSEMNVSTLELGDSALYLCASRPDRQGERYEQYFGPGTRLTVT.

This clonotype appeared a few times. Germline is not matched at one junction end, which may reflect a read error. The chain links TRBV11-2 to TRBJ2-1; D is unresolved. Germline V gene data show CDR1 as SGHAT and CDR2 as FQNNGV. The CDR3 has 14 amino acids. CDR3 sequence reads: CASSFGNADNEQFF. As DNA, the CDR3 is TGTGCCAGTAGCTTTGGAAATGCCGACAATGAGCAGTTCTTC.

Concerning this clonotype: The junction does not match germline at one end; this may be a read error. The chain combines TRBV29-1 with TRBJ2-2; TRBD2 is a possible D gene (5 bases). CDR1 is SQVTM, CDR2 ANQGSEA, per germline. The CDR3 covers 14 residues. This CDR3 reads CSVVAGSNTEELFF. For the CDR3, the DNA is TGCAGCGTCGTTGCGGGTTCGAACACCGAGGAGCTGTTTTTT.

Details on this clonotype: A much bigger clone sits one base away, suggesting this may be a read error. The chain uses TRBV6-1 and TRBJ1-5; D gene ambiguous. Germline V gives CDR1 MNHNS, CDR2 SASEGT. The CDR3 covers 13 residues. The CDR3 loop is CAGSEGTDQPQQF. CDR3 in DNA: TGTGCCGGCAGTGAGGGAACGGATCAGCCCCAGCAATTT.

A word on this clonotype: One junction end does not reproduce the germline sequence, and a read error may be involved. The V and J genes are TRBV12-3 or TRBV12-4 and TRBJ1-4, with a possible D match to TRBD1 (5 bases). The CDR3 has 13 amino acids. For the CDR3, the DNA is TGTGCCGGCAGTCGGGTAGGGGACGAAAAACTGTTTTTT. Its protein product is CAGSRVGDEKLFF.

Concerning this clonotype: This may arise from a read error, as a much more abundant clone is one base away. This rearrangement joins TRBV20-1 to TRBJ2-7, with D possibly matching TRBD1 (6 bases). Germline values: CDR1 DFQATT, CDR2 SNEGSKA (reference sequence). The V and J ends lost 4 bases and 3 bases respectively, with 22 bases between them. This CDR3 is built from 16 residues. CDR3 sequence (DNA): TGCAGTGCTATTGCTGAACTAGACAGGCTCGGCTACGAGCAGTACTTC. Its protein is CSAIAELDRLGYEQYF.

This clonotype appeared a single time. The chain links TRBV28 to TRBJ1-1; D is uncertain. There are 13 residues in the CDR3. V was trimmed by 5 bases and J by 7 bases, leaving 14 bases between them. The germline gives CDR1 MDHEN, CDR2 SYDVKM. The CDR3 is CASSLQVGIEAFF. CDR3 bases: TGTGCCAGCAGTCTCCAAGTGGGAATTGAAGCTTTCTTT. The full variable domain, its missing parts supplied by reference TRBV28 and TRBJ1-1, is DVKVTQSSRYLVKRTGEKVFLECVQDMDHENMFWYRQDPGLGLRLIYFSYDVKMKEKGDIPEGYSVSREKKERFSLILESASTNQTSMYLCASSLQVGIEAFFGQGTRLTVV.

Details on this clonotype: A clone one base away is much larger, so this may be a read error. The V call is TRBV30, the J call TRBJ1-5; 11 positions agree with TRBD1. The CDR3 length is 17 residues. V gave up 2 bases and J gave up 5 bases; unmatched junction bases: 11. Germline V gives CDR1 GTSNPN, CDR2 SVGIG (reference sequence). The CDR3 DNA is TGTGCCTGGAGTATAGGTCCGGGACAGGGGGTCGATCAGCCCCAGCATTTT. Protein product: CAWSIGPGQGVDQPQHF.

Of note for this clonotype: Germline is not matched at one junction end, which may reflect a read error. The genes are TRBV5-1 and TRBJ2-7; D is ambiguous. The CDR3 sequence is 13 residues long. The V gene's germline CDR1 is SGHRS and CDR2 YFSETQ. This CDR3 is CASGFDISYEQYF. The CDR3 DNA sequence: TGCGCCAGCGGCTTCGACATCTCCTACGAGCAGTACTTC. Supplemented by reference TRBV5-1 and TRBJ2-7, the full variable domain reads KAGVTQTPRYLIKTRGQQVTLSCSPISGHRSVSWYQQTPGQGLQFLFEYFSETQRNKGNFPGRFSGRQFSNSRSEMNVSTLELGDSALYLCASGFDISYEQYFGPGTRLTVT.

Of note for this clonotype: The CDR3 does not end in the conserved phenylalanine or tryptophan, so this is likely a read error. This chain connects TRBV12-3 or TRBV12-4 to TRBJ1-5; D gene unclear. The CDR3 runs 14 residues. V was clipped by 2 bases and J by 4 bases, with 9 bases between them. CDR3 nucleotides: TGTGCCAGCAGTTTAAGGGAAGAGAATCAGCCCCAGCATTCT. Protein sequence: CASSLREENQPQHS.

With respect to this clonotype: No conserved phenylalanine or tryptophan ends this CDR3, so it is likely a read error. J is TRBJ2-5 and V is TRBV7-9; D is unclear. CDR1 is SEHNR, CDR2 FQNEAQ, per germline (reference sequence). V lost 6 bases and J lost 0, with 8 bases in between. This CDR3 contains 13 residues. For the CDR3, the DNA is TGTGCCAGCAGTCTCCCAAACCAAGAGACCCAGTACCTC. This sequence encodes CASSLPNQETQYL.